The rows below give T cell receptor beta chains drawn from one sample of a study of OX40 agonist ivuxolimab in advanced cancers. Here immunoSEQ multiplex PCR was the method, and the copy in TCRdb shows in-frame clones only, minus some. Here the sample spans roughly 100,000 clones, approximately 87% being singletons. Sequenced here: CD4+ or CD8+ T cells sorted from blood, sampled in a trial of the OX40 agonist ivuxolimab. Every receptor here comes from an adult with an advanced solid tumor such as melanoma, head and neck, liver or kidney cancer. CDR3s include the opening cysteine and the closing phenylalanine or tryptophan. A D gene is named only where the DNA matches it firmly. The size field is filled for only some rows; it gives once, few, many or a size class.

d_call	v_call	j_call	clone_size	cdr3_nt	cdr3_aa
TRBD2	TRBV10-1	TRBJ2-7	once	TGCGCCACAAGGCAGTGGCTAGCGGGACTCGCTAACTACGAGCAGTACTTC	CATRQWLAGLANYEQYF
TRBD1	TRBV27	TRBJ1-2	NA	TGTGCCAGCAGTTGGGGACAGGGGGCGGGGTATGGCTACACCTTC	CASSWGQGAGYGYTF
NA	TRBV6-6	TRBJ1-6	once	TGTGCCAGCAGTTCCGATAGCGCCCCTAATTCACCCCTCCACTTT	CASSSDSAPNSPLHF
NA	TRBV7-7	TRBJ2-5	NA	TGTGCTAGCAGCCCGAGTCAACCTGGGGAGACCCAGTACTTC	CASSPSQPGETQYF
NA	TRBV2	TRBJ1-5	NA	TGTGCCAGCAGTGAGCTTTTCCCTAATCAGCCCCAGCATTTT	CASSELFPNQPQHF
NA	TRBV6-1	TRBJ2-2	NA	TGTGCCAGCAGTGAATGGAGTAGCGGGGAGCTGTTTTTT	CASSEWSSGELFF
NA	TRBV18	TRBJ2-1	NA	TGTGCCAGCTCACCACCCCCAGTGGGAGTGGTAAATGAGCAGTTCTTC	CASSPPPVGVVNEQFF
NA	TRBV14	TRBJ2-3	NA	TGTGCCAGCAGGAGCACAGGGTTAGATACGCAGTATTTT	CASRSTGLDTQYF
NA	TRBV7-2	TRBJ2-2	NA	TGTGCCAGCAGCTTAGGGGCAGGCACCGGGGAGCTGTTTTTT	CASSLGAGTGELFF
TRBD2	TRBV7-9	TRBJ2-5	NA	TGTGCCAGCAGCTTGGGGAGCGGGAGCGGGGAGACCCAGTACTTC	CASSLGSGSGETQYF
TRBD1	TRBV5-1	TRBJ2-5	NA	TGCGCCAGCAGTTCCTCGACAGGGGATCAAGAGACCCAGTACTTC	CASSSSTGDQETQYF
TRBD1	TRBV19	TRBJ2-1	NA	TGTGCCAGTCAGGGACAGGGGGTCCCCAAGGAGCAGTTCTTC	CASQGQGVPKEQFF
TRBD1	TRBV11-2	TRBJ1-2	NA	TGTGCCAGCAGCCCGAGGGACAGGGACGGCTACACCTTC	CASSPRDRDGYTF
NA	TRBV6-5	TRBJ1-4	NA	TGTGCCAGCAGTTACCTGAGGGCAACTAATGAAAAACTGTTTTTT	CASSYLRATNEKLFF
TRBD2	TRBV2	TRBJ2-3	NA	TGTGCCAGCAACCGTCGGACTAGCGGGAGCACAGATACGCAGTATTTT	CASNRRTSGSTDTQYF
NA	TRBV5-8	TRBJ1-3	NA	TGTGCCAGCAGCCGCAGTATAAACTCTGGAAACACCATATATTTT	CASSRSINSGNTIYF
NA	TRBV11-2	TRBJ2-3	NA	TGTGCCAGCAGCTTAGCGGATACGCAGTATTTT	CASSLADTQYF
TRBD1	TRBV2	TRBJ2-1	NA	TGTGCCAGCAGTCGGACAGGGAGTGAGCAGTTCTTC	CASSRTGSEQFF
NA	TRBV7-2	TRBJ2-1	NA	TGTGCCAGCAGCCCTCGCATCCGCCGGAGCTCCTACAATGAGCAGTTCTTC	CASSPRIRRSSYNEQFF
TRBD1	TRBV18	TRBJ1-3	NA	TGTGCCAGCTCACCGTGGGACAGCATTGGAAACACCATATATTTT	CASSPWDSIGNTIYF
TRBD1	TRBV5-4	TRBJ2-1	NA	TGTGCCAGCAGCTTGGGGGGGACAGACTACAATGAGCAGTTCTTC	CASSLGGTDYNEQFF
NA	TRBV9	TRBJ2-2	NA	TGTGCCAGCAGCGTAGAGGGGTCCGGGGAGCTGTTTTTT	CASSVEGSGELFF
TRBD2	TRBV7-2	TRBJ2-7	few	TGTGCCAGCAGCGACGGACTAGCGATGGAAGAGCAGTACTTC	CASSDGLAMEEQYF
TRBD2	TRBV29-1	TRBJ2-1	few	TGCAGCGTGGCCGGGACTAGTGGAAATGAGCAGTTCTTC	CSVAGTSGNEQFF
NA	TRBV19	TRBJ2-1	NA	TGTGCCAGTAGTATAGGCAGGGTCCGCTACAATGAGCAGTTCTTC	CASSIGRVRYNEQFF
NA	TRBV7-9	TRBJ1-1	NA	TGTGCCAGCAGCTCCCTGACAGCTGAAGCTTTCTTT	CASSSLTAEAFF
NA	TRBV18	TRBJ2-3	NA	TGTGCCAGCTCACCACGTCGGGGGTCCCACACAGATACGCAGTATTTT	CASSPRRGSHTDTQYF
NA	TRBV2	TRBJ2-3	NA	TGTGCCAGCAGTGTAGCGTACACAGATACGCAGTATTTT	CASSVAYTDTQYF
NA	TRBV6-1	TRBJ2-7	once	TGTGCCAGCGTTAGCAGGGCTGGGTCCTACGAGCAGTACTTC	CASVSRAGSYEQYF
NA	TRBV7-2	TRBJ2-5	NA	TGTGCCAGCAGCTTCCGGAGAGGGAGTGAAGAGACCCAGTACTTC	CASSFRRGSEETQYF
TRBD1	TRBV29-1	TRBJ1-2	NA	TGCAGCGTTAGGAGCGGGACAGGGGGCGGGGGCTATGGCTACACCTTC	CSVRSGTGGGGYGYTF
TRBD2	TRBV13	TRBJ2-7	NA	TGTGCCAGCAGCGGAGGCGGGACTAGCGGGACCTACGAGCAGTACTTC	CASSGGGTSGTYEQYF
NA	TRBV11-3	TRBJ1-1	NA	TGTGCCAGCAGCCAAGGGGTGAACACTGAAGCTTTCTTT	CASSQGVNTEAFF
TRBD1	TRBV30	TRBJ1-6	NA	TGTGCCTCCACCTCCGGGACAGATATTAACTATAATTCACCCCTCCACTTT	CASTSGTDINYNSPLHF
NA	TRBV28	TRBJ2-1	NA	TGTGCCAGCAGTTCAGGCGAGGGGGGAGCCAATGAGCAGTTCTTC	CASSSGEGGANEQFF
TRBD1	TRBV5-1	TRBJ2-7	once	TGCGCCAGCAGCCCTCGACAGGGGGAAACCTACGAGCAGTACTTC	CASSPRQGETYEQYF
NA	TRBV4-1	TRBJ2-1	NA	TGCGCCAGCAGCCCACTGGAGGGAAATGAGCAGTTCTTC	CASSPLEGNEQFF
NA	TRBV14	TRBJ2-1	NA	TGTGCCAGCAGCCAAATCTTTCGACAGGTCAGCTCCTACAATGAGCAGTTCTTC	CASSQIFRQVSSYNEQFF